The 18 T cell receptor beta chains in this list originate from one sample, sequenced in a study of T-cell reconstitution after alpha-beta-depleted transplantation in children. Using unique molecular identifiers, the investigators prepared the TCRbeta library. TCRdb called the PCR reads again in MiXCR, with one record for every CDR3 protein. The data contain 200,000 or so distinct CDR3 sequences, around 5.9% of them singletons. The sequenced sample was PBMCs, obtained before TCRalphabeta/CD19-depleted stem cell transplant. The source of these receptors is a girl less than two years old with combined immunodeficiency, due to receive a stem cell transplant.

This clonotype has a count of ten or more. The V call is TRBV20-1, the J call TRBJ1-1, with D hard to call. The germline V gene encodes CDR1 DFQATT and CDR2 SNEGSKA (reference sequence). The CDR3 consists of 13 residues. The V gene lost 0 bases and the J gene lost 2 bases, with 7 bases spanning the gap. The CDR3 reads CSARDLLNTEAFF. CDR3 in DNA: TGCAGTGCTAGAGATCTCCTAAACACTGAAGCTTTCTTT.

This clonotype was recorded many times. The V call is TRBV28, the J call TRBJ2-2, with 11 positions matching TRBD1. There are 17 residues in the CDR3. Germline CDR1 MDHEN, CDR2 SYDVKM. The J segment lost 7 bases and the V segment lost 7 bases, leaving 14 bases of the junction unmatched. CDR3 loop: CASKRDRGSIVGGELFF. The CDR3 DNA is TGTGCCAGCAAACGGGACAGGGGGTCAATAGTAGGCGGGGAGCTGTTTTTT.

In its sample, this clonotype was seen many times. J is TRBJ2-3 and V is TRBV5-1, with TRBD1 as a possible D gene (6 bases). With 0 bases removed from V and 4 bases from J, the gap between germline ends came to 21 bases. CDR3 length equals 18 residues. Germline V gives CDR1 SGHRS, CDR2 YFSETQ. The CDR3 DNA reads as TGCGCCAGCAGCTTGGAAGGCATAGCAGGGGTGCCTGCAGATACGCAGTATTTT. Encoded protein: CASSLEGIAGVPADTQYF.

This clonotype was seen many times. The rearrangement uses TRBV12-3 or TRBV12-4 and TRBJ2-1; D uncertain. The V end was cut by 2 bases, the J end by 0 bases, with 11 bases between. The CDR3 consists of 16 residues. The CDR3: CASSLPAFSSYNEQFF. CDR3 DNA sequence: TGTGCCAGCAGTTTACCAGCCTTCAGCTCCTACAATGAGCAGTTCTTC.

This clonotype was seen many times. The chain carries TRBV7-8 and TRBJ2-7; possible D gene TRBD1, 6 bases. The V and J ends lost 2 bases and 2 bases respectively, with 10 bases between them. CDR1 and CDR2 from the germline V gene are SGHVS and FQNEAQ. CDR3 length: 14 residues. In DNA, the CDR3 is TGTGCCAGCAGCTTATCTGGACAGCCCTACGAGCAGTACTTC. This codes for CASSLSGQPYEQYF.

The sample holds many counts of this clonotype. The chain links TRBV5-6 to TRBJ1-1; tentatively, D is TRBD1 (5 bases). The length of the CDR3 is 13 residues. V lost 1 base, J lost 5 bases, and 9 bases lay in between. In germline, CDR1 is SGHDT, CDR2 YYEEEE. The CDR3 sequence is CASSLFGGTEAFF. CDR3 in DNA: TGTGCCAGCAGCTTGTTTGGGGGGACTGAAGCTTTCTTT.

At least ten counts were recorded for this clonotype. The rearrangement joins TRBV20-1 to TRBJ2-1; TRBD2 matches 13 bases. CDR3 size: 20 residues. CDR1 is DFQATT, CDR2 SNEGSKA, per germline (reference sequence). Germline trimming cut 1 base from V and 8 bases from J; bases unmatched to any gene: 20. This chain's CDR3 is CSARGGSPTSGRTRSDEQFF. Written as DNA, the CDR3 is TGCAGTGCTAGAGGGGGGTCCCCGACTAGCGGGAGGACCAGGTCCGATGAGCAGTTCTTC.

This clonotype was counted at least ten times. The chain is built from TRBV14 and TRBJ2-5, with TRBD1 identical over 11 bases. Unmatched junction bases numbered 6, after V lost 4 bases and J lost 5 bases. Germline values: CDR1 SGHDN, CDR2 FVKESK. The CDR3 is 15 amino acids. CDR3: CASSPGQGAMETQYF. The CDR3 DNA reads as TGTGCCAGCAGCCCCGGACAGGGGGCTATGGAGACCCAGTACTTC.

This clonotype was seen ten or more times. V usage is TRBV7-2 and J usage is TRBJ2-1; 9 nucleotides align to TRBD2. Germline V gene data show CDR1 as SGHTA and CDR2 as FQGNSA. This CDR3 has 16 amino acids. V shed 5 bases, J shed 8 bases, and the junction held 13 bases outside the gene matches. The CDR3 bases are TGTGCCAGCAGCAGTAGCGGGAGACGGCGTAATGATGAGCAGTTCTTC. Translation gives CASSSSGRRRNDEQFF.

This clonotype was recorded many times. This rearrangement joins TRBV12-5 to TRBJ2-3; no clear D. The length of the CDR3 is 16 residues. Germline CDR1 and CDR2: LGHNT and FRNRAP. The V end lost 2 bases, the J end lost 0 bases, and 12 bases lay between the germline ends. The CDR3 nucleotides are TGTGCTAGTGGTTTGATAGCAACCTTTAGCACAGATACGCAGTATTTT. Its translation is CASGLIATFSTDTQYF.

This chain links TRBV7-2 with TRBJ1-2; no reliable D call. Germline V gives CDR1 SGHTA, CDR2 FQGNSA. V was trimmed by 3 bases and J by 6 bases, leaving 14 bases between them. The CDR3 totals 14 residues. The CDR3 reads CASSFLEVWDGYTF. CDR3 DNA: TGTGCCAGCAGCTTTCTTGAGGTCTGGGATGGCTACACCTTC.

In regard to this clonotype: A read error is possible here, since a much larger clone lies one base away. The V call is TRBV20-1, the J call TRBJ2-3, with 8 bases matching TRBD2. The CDR3 is 19 amino acids. CDR1 is DFQATT and CDR2 is SNEGSKA in the germline V gene (reference sequence). The CDR3 bases are TGCTGTGCTGTATCGGAGCGGGAGTTAGTAGATCTCGGAACAGATACGCAGTATTTT. Protein product: CCAVSERELVDLGTDTQYF.

A remark on this clonotype: A read error is possible here, since a much larger clone lies one base away. This chain uses TRBV5-5 with TRBJ2-6; 7 positions match TRBD1. Per germline, CDR1 SGHKS and CDR2 YYEKEE (reference sequence). The CDR3 sequence is 18 residues long. In DNA, the CDR3 is TGTGCCAGCAGCTTGGTAGAGACAGGGTATTCTGGGGCCAGCGTCCTGACTTTC. It codes for CASSLVETGYSGASVLTF. The full variable domain, in which reference TRBV5-5 and TRBJ2-6 provide the parts outside the CDR3, is DAGVTQSPTHLIKTRGQQVTLRCSPISGHKSVSWYQQVLGQGPQFIFQYYEKEERGRGNFPDRFSARQFPNYSSELNVNALLLGDSALYLCASSLVETGYSGASVLTFGAGSRLTVL.

Worth noting for this clonotype: The junction and the germline gene differ at one end; a read error may be behind it. This rearrangement joins TRBV14 to TRBJ1-3; D remains ambiguous. Germline CDR1 reads SGHDN; CDR2 reads FVKESK. CDR3 length: 14 residues. CDR3 region: CASSQLPWVLAGTF. The DNA of the CDR3 is TGTGCCAGCAGCCAACTACCATGGGTTCTGGCAGGAACCTTT.

The genes are TRBV29-1 and TRBJ1-2; D gene uncertain. CDR1 and CDR2 from the germline V gene are SQVTM and ANQGSEA. The germline V and J ends were trimmed by 5 bases and 8 bases, with 27 bases remaining between them. The length of the CDR3 is 16 residues. The CDR3 nucleotides read TGCAGCGTTATTCATTTAACGGACCATCGACCCCCCGGCTACACCTTC. As protein: CSVIHLTDHRPPGYTF.

This clonotype showed up just a few times. V gene TRBV20-1 combines with J gene TRBJ2-7; 10 bases are a match to TRBD1. The CDR3 spans 15 residues. Per germline, CDR1 DFQATT and CDR2 SNEGSKA (reference sequence). V trimming: 4 bases; J trimming: 5 bases; junction bases outside the gene matches: 11. CDR3 sequence: CSAKPPGTGENEQYF. DNA for the CDR3: TGCAGTGCTAAACCACCCGGGACAGGGGAGAACGAGCAGTACTTC.

This clonotype was observed many times. This chain links TRBV7-9 with TRBJ2-7, with D uncertain. The CDR3 runs to 11 residues. V lost 3 bases and J lost 5, with 5 bases in between. CDR1 is SEHNR and CDR2 is FQNEAQ in the germline V gene (reference sequence). The CDR3: CASSLLDEQYF. The DNA for the CDR3 is TGTGCCAGCAGCTTGTTGGACGAGCAGTACTTC.

There are a few counts of this clonotype. This chain connects TRBV28 to TRBJ2-6; the match to TRBD2 covers 7 bases. The length of the CDR3 is 15 residues. V was pared by 5 bases and J by 3 bases, with 4 bases of the junction left unmatched. Germline V gene data show CDR1 as MDHEN and CDR2 as SYDVKM. The DNA for the CDR3 is TGTGCCAGCAGTCCCGGGGGGAATGGGGCCAACGTCCTGACTTTC. The encoded protein is CASSPGGNGANVLTF.